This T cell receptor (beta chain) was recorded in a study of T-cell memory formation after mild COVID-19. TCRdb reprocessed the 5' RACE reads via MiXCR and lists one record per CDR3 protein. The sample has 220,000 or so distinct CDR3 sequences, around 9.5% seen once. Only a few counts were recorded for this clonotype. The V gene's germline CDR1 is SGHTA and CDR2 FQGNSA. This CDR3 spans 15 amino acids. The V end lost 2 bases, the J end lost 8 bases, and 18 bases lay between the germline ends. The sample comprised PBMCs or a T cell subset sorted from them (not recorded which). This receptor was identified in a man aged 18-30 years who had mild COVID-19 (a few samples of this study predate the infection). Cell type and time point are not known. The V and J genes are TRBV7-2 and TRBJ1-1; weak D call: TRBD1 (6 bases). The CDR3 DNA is TGTGCCAGCAGCTTACCAGGGGCCGTACGCGGAGAAGCTTTCTTT. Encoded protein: CASSLPGAVRGEAFF.